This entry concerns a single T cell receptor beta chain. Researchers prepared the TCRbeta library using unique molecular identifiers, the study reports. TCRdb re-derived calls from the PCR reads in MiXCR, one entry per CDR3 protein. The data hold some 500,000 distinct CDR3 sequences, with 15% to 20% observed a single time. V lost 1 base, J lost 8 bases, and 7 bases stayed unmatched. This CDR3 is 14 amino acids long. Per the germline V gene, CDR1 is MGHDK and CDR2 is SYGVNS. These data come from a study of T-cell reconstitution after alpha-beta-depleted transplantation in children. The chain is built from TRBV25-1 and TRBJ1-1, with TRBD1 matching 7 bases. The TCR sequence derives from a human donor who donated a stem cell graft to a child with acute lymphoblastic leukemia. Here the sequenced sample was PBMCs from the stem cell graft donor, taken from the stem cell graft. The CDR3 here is CASSELGGTDEAFF. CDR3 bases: TGTGCCAGCAGTGAATTAGGGGGGACAGACGAAGCTTTCTTT.